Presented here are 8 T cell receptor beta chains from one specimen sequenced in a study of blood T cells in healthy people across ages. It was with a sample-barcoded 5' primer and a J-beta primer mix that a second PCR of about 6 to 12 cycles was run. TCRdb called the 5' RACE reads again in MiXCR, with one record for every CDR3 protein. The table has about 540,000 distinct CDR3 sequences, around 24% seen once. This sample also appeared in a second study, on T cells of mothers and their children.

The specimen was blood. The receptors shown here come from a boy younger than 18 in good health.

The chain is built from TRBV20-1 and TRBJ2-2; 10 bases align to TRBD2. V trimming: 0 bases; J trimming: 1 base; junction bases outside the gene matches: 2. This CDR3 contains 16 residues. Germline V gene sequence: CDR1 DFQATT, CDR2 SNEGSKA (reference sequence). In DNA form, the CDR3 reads TGCAGTGCTAGAGAGACTAGCGGGCTGAACACCGGGGAGCTGTTTTTT. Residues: CSARETSGLNTGELFF.

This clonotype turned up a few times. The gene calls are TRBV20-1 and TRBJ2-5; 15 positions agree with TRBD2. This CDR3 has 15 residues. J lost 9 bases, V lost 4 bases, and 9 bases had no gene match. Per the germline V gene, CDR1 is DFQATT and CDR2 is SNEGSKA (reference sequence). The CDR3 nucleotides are TGCAGTGCTACACCGGGACTAGCGGGGGGCCTGCCCCAGTACTTC. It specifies CSATPGLAGGLPQYF.

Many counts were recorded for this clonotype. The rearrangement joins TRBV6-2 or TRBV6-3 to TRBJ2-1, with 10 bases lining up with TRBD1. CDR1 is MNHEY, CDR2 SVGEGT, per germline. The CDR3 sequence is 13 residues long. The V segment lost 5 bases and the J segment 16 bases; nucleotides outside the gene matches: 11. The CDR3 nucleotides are TGTGCCAGCAGTGCCCAACCCGGGACAGGGGTTTTCTTC. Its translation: CASSAQPGTGVFF.

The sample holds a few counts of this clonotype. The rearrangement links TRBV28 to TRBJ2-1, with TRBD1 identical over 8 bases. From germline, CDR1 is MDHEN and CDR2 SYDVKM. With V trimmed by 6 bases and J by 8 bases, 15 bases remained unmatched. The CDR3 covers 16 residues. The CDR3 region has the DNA TGTGCCAGCAGGCCCGGGGGTGGGGGACAGGCGCATGAGCAGTTCTTC. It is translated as CASRPGGGGQAHEQFF.

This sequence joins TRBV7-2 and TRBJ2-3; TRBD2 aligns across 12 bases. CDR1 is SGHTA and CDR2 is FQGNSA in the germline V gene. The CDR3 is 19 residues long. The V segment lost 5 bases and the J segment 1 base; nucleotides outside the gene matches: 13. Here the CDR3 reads CASSPCRASGGVCTDTQYF. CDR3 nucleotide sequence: TGTGCCAGCAGCCCCTGTAGGGCTAGCGGGGGGGTTTGCACAGATACGCAGTATTTT.

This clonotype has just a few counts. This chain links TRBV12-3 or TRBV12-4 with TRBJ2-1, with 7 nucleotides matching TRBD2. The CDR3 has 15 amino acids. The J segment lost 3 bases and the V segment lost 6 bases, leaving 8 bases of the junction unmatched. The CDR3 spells CASSRSGQYYNEQFF. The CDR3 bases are TGTGCCAGCAGCCGTAGCGGGCAGTACTACAATGAGCAGTTCTTC.

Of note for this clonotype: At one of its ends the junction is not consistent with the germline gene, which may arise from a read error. The CDR3 loop is CASMVGSSGDERFF. In DNA, the CDR3 is TGCGCCAGCATGGTGGGGAGTTCCGGGGATGAGCGGTTCTTC. This chain uses TRBV5-1 with TRBJ2-1; D perhaps matches TRBD2 (5 bases). CDR1 and CDR2 (germline): SGHRS, YFSETQ. The CDR3 runs to 14 residues.

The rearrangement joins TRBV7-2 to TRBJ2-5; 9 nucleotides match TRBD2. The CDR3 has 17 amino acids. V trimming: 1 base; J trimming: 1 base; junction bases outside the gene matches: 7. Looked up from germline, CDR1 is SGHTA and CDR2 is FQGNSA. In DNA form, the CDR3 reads TGTGCCAGCAGCTTAGATCCCCCAGCGGGAGGCCAAGAGACCCAGTACTTC. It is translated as CASSLDPPAGGQETQYF.